Shown below are 28 T cell receptor beta chains from a single sample sequenced in a study of blood T cell repertoires in COVID-19. The repertoire was sequenced with immunoSEQ multiplex PCR; TCRdb's copy has only in-frame clones and lacks some. The profile shows about 210,000 clones, over 75% of them singletons. Sequencing was done on a sample of PBMCs or T cells enriched from blood (not recorded which). Receptor source: a man aged 25-40 years with acute COVID-19.

In its sample, this clone was seen a few times. This chain uses TRBV29-1 with TRBJ1-1; no clear D gene. Per the germline V gene, CDR1 is SQVTM and CDR2 is ANQGSEA. The CDR3 runs to 10 residues. The V gene lost 7 bases and the J gene lost 5 bases, with 8 bases spanning the gap. The CDR3 is CSARETEAFF. The CDR3 region has the DNA TGCAGCGCCCGGGAGACTGAAGCTTTCTTT.

V gene TRBV4-1 combines with J gene TRBJ2-1; weak D call: TRBD2 (5 bases). CDR3 length equals 15 residues. Germline CDR1 is MGHRA and CDR2 is YSYEKL. V gave up 9 bases and J gave up 6 bases, with 21 bases separating them. The CDR3 nucleotides read TGCGCCAGTAATTACCCAAGCGGCCTTATCAATGAGCAGTTCTTC. It encodes CASNYPSGLINEQFF.

The CDR3 here is CASSRDRGDTGELFF. The CDR3 DNA is TGTGCCAGCAGTCGGGACAGGGGCGACACCGGGGAGCTGTTTTTT. The chain carries TRBV27 and TRBJ2-2, with 10 bases identical to TRBD1. Germline assignment: CDR1 MNHEY and CDR2 SMNVEV (reference sequence). With V trimmed by 5 bases and J by 3 bases, 3 bases remained unmatched. The CDR3 contains 15 residues.

V is TRBV11-2 and J is TRBJ1-3, with a weak D call TRBD1 (6 bases). V lost 2 bases, J lost 3 bases, and 11 bases lay in between. The germline V gene encodes CDR1 SGHAT and CDR2 FQNNGV. This CDR3 contains 15 residues. The CDR3 DNA reads TGTGCCAGCAGCTTAAACGCAGGGGATGGAAACACCATATATTTT. This translates into CASSLNAGDGNTIYF.

This chain uses TRBV13 with TRBJ1-3; D is unclear. The ends were cut back, 0 bases at V and 2 bases at J, with 5 bases in the middle. The germline V gene encodes CDR1 PRHDT and CDR2 FYEKMQ (reference sequence). This CDR3 is 14 amino acids long. CDR3 sequence: CASSLGLAGNTIYF. The CDR3 DNA follows: TGTGCCAGCAGCTTAGGCCTTGCTGGAAACACCATATATTTT.

There are a few counts of this clone. The CDR3 here is CASIQDRDNYGYTF. In DNA form, the CDR3 reads TGTGCCAGTATCCAGGACAGGGACAACTATGGCTACACCTTC. This rearrangement joins TRBV19 to TRBJ1-2, with 8 positions matching TRBD1. J was trimmed by 2 bases and V by 7 bases; bases with no gene match: 6. The CDR3 is made up of 14 amino acids. Germline V gene lookup returns CDR1 LNHDA and CDR2 SQIVND (reference sequence).

This clone appeared many times. The rearrangement links TRBV5-6 to TRBJ1-6; possibly TRBD1 for D (5 bases). With 2 bases removed from V and 9 bases from J, the gap between germline ends came to 12 bases. The CDR3 runs to 14 residues. The germline gives CDR1 SGHDT, CDR2 YYEEEE. This CDR3 reads CASSLGVLGSPLHF. CDR3 nucleotide sequence: TGTGCCAGCAGCTTAGGGGTTTTGGGTTCACCCCTCCACTTT.

This clone has a handful of counts. The J gene is TRBJ2-7, the V gene TRBV28, with D possibly TRBD2 on 5 matching bases. The germline V gene encodes CDR1 MDHEN and CDR2 SYDVKM. CDR3 length: 15 residues. Deletions cut 4 bases from V and 9 bases from J, with 22 bases between. Here the CDR3 reads CASSSQEAIRRGQYF. CDR3 in DNA: TGTGCCAGCAGTTCTCAAGAGGCTATCAGACGGGGGCAGTACTTC.

The table lists this clone with a few counts. The chain uses TRBV11-1 and TRBJ2-7; TRBD2 is a possible D gene (5 bases). This CDR3 is 15 amino acids long. The V and J ends lost 5 bases and 2 bases respectively, with 16 bases between them. Germline-derived CDR1 and CDR2 are SGHAT and FQDESV (reference sequence). CDR3: CASSPYYPGAYEQYF. The CDR3 DNA reads TGTGCCAGCAGCCCCTACTACCCCGGGGCCTACGAGCAGTACTTC.

The gene calls are TRBV20-1 and TRBJ2-3, with D hard to call. V lost 5 bases and J 4 bases, leaving 7 bases between the germline ends. The CDR3 extends over 11 amino acids. Germline V gene lookup returns CDR1 DFQATT and CDR2 SNEGSKA (reference sequence). CDR3 sequence reads: CSAPTADTQYF. The CDR3, as DNA: TGCAGTGCTCCGACTGCAGATACGCAGTATTTT.

The rearrangement uses TRBV29-1 and TRBJ1-1; 7 positions agree with TRBD1. Germline V gene sequence: CDR1 SQVTM, CDR2 ANQGSEA. This CDR3 region has 13 residues. The V and J ends lost 6 bases and 0 bases, in that order; junction bases with no gene match: 4. The CDR3 protein is CSVGGQLNTEAFF. CDR3 bases: TGCAGCGTGGGGGGACAGTTGAACACTGAAGCTTTCTTT.

The V and J genes are TRBV2 and TRBJ1-2; D remains ambiguous. Trimming removed 1 base from V and 6 bases from J, with 12 bases in between. The CDR3 consists of 14 residues. The germline V gene encodes CDR1 SNHLY and CDR2 FYNNEI. CDR3 nucleotide sequence: TGTGCCAGCAGTGAAGTTCCCGGGATCCATGGCTACACCTTC. Its protein product is CASSEVPGIHGYTF.

The V gene is TRBV5-1, the J gene TRBJ1-1; D may be TRBD1 (5 bases). V was clipped by 0 bases and J by 1 base, with 7 bases between them. Germline loops: CDR1 SGHRS, CDR2 YFSETQ. This CDR3 has 14 residues. This chain's CDR3 is CASSLATANTEAFF. DNA for the CDR3: TGCGCCAGCAGCTTGGCGACAGCGAACACTGAAGCTTTCTTT.

This chain links TRBV2 with TRBJ1-2; 7 nucleotides line up with TRBD1. The CDR3 has 12 residues. Looked up from germline, CDR1 is SNHLY and CDR2 is FYNNEI. Trimming took 11 bases from V and 8 from J; bases not matched to a gene: 11. The CDR3 reads CAGGQSLGGYTF. CDR3 in DNA: TGTGCCGGGGGACAGTCCTTAGGCGGCTACACCTTC.

For this clone: The sample has other DNA sequences that encode this CDR3 too. V is TRBV7-9 and J is TRBJ2-5; 11 bases align to TRBD1. Germline lookup yields CDR1 SEHNR and CDR2 FQNEAQ (reference sequence). V trimming: 1 base; J trimming: 4 bases; junction bases outside the gene matches: 2. This CDR3 has 15 amino acids. CDR3 in DNA: TGTGCCAGCAGCTTAGAGGGGACAGGGGGAGAGACCCAGTACTTC. Its translation is CASSLEGTGGETQYF.

V usage is TRBV4-1 and J usage is TRBJ1-1; possibly TRBD1 for D (5 bases). Germline loops: CDR1 MGHRA, CDR2 YSYEKL. V was clipped by 3 bases and J by 5 bases, with 13 bases between them. This CDR3 spans 14 amino acids. The CDR3, as DNA: TGCGCCAGCAGCCACTTCCAGGGAGGTACTGAAGCTTTCTTT. Its protein product is CASSHFQGGTEAFF.

Here the CDR3 DNA reads TGTGCCAGCAGCTTAGTCGGGGTAGGAAGTGCTGGAAACACCATATATTTT. This translates into CASSLVGVGSAGNTIYF. V is TRBV7-9 and J is TRBJ1-3; D ambiguous. Germline CDR1 and CDR2: SEHNR and FQNEAQ (reference sequence). The V end lost 1 base, the J end lost 2 bases, and 15 bases lay between the germline ends. The CDR3 covers 17 residues. Variable domain in full (rest from reference TRBV7-9 and TRBJ1-3): DTGVSQNPRHKITKRGQNVTFRCDPISEHNRLYWYRQTLGQGPEFLTYFQNEAQLEKSRLLSDRFSAERPKGSFSTLEIQRTEQGDSAMYLCASSLVGVGSAGNTIYFGEGSWLTVV.

This rearrangement joins TRBV12-5 to TRBJ2-7, with D unresolved. V lost 5 bases and J 2 bases, leaving 13 bases between the germline ends. The CDR3 totals 14 residues. The germline CDR1 and CDR2 sequences are LGHNT and FRNRAP. The CDR3 sequence is CASGPGGAAYEQYF. Written as DNA, the CDR3 is TGTGCTAGTGGTCCCGGCGGCGCCGCCTACGAGCAGTACTTC.

This chain uses TRBV10-3 with TRBJ1-1; 9 bases fit TRBD1. V gave up 6 bases and J gave up 4 bases; unmatched junction bases: 6. Germline values: CDR1 ENHRY, CDR2 SYGVKD. The CDR3 loop spans 14 amino acids. CDR3 coding DNA: TGTGCCATCAGACCGACAGGGGGAGGCACTGAAGCTTTCTTT. Its protein product is CAIRPTGGGTEAFF.

This rearrangement joins TRBV10-3 to TRBJ1-1; D possibly corresponds to TRBD1 (5 bases). This CDR3 spans 16 amino acids. Germline assignment: CDR1 ENHRY and CDR2 SYGVKD. Trimming shortened V by 0 bases and J by 1 base, and 12 bases separated the two germline ends. The CDR3 DNA follows: TGTGCCATCAGTGAGTCGTCCTTCACAGGGAACACTGAAGCTTTCTTT. The encoded protein is CAISESSFTGNTEAFF.

The chain is built from TRBV4-1 and TRBJ1-1, with TRBD1 matching 7 bases. This CDR3 is 16 amino acids long. CDR1 and CDR2 (germline): MGHRA, YSYEKL. With 4 bases clipped from V and 6 bases from J, the junction kept 14 bases outside the gene matches. CDR3 nucleotide sequence: TGCGCCAGCAGCCCTCCCCAAGCAGGGGGTAATGCTGAAGCTTTCTTT. Protein: CASSPPQAGGNAEAFF.

The V and J genes are TRBV18 and TRBJ1-5; D is ambiguous. Trimming removed 5 bases at V and 4 bases at J, with 9 bases between. The germline CDR1 and CDR2 sequences are KGHSH and LQKENI. The CDR3 consists of 13 residues. The CDR3 region is CASSSRGNQPQHF. CDR3 bases: TGTGCCAGCTCAAGCCGGGGAAATCAGCCCCAGCATTTT.

The chain links TRBV7-9 to TRBJ2-3, with TRBD1 matching over 8 bases. Germline-derived CDR1 and CDR2 are SEHNR and FQNEAQ (reference sequence). CDR3 length: 16 residues. The ends lost 5 bases at V and 1 base at J; junction bases unmatched: 8. The CDR3 bases are TGTGCCAGCAGCCCCCCGACAGGGGAAGGCACAGATACGCAGTATTTT. Translation gives CASSPPTGEGTDTQYF.

The V and J genes are TRBV6-1 and TRBJ2-3; D remains ambiguous. This CDR3 has 14 amino acids. In germline, CDR1 is MNHNS, CDR2 SASEGT. Trimming cost V 4 bases and J 2 bases, with 10 bases left between them. The CDR3 reads CASSATELTDTQYF. As DNA, the CDR3 is TGTGCCAGCAGTGCTACAGAACTCACAGATACGCAGTATTTT.

The chain joins TRBV20-1 to TRBJ2-7; TRBD1 matches 9 bases. The CDR3 extends over 15 amino acids. CDR1 and CDR2 from the germline V gene are DFQATT and SNEGSKA (reference sequence). V lost 3 bases to trimming and J lost 6 bases; unmatched junction nucleotides: 12. CDR3 nucleotide sequence: TGCAGTGCTAGTAGTAGCGACAGGGGGTCAATCGAGCAGTACTTC. Translation gives CSASSSDRGSIEQYF.

The chain is built from TRBV9 and TRBJ1-1; D is possibly TRBD1 (5 bases). The CDR3 covers 14 residues. Germline V gene data show CDR1 as SGDLS and CDR2 as YYNGEE. Trimming removed 1 base at V and 4 bases at J, with 11 bases between. The CDR3 loop reads CASSVRGVGTEAFF. CDR3 DNA: TGTGCCAGCAGCGTACGGGGGGTGGGCACTGAAGCTTTCTTT.

The rearrangement uses TRBV6-1 and TRBJ1-3; tentatively, D is TRBD1 (5 bases). This CDR3 has 17 residues. Per the germline V gene, CDR1 is MNHNS and CDR2 is SASEGT. Trimming pared 2 bases from V and 5 bases from J, leaving 19 bases between. The CDR3 DNA sequence: TGTGCCAGCAGTGAACTTATGAAAGCAGGGAACAGAAACACCATATATTTT. This codes for CASSELMKAGNRNTIYF.

The genes are TRBV5-7 and TRBJ2-7; no clear D. TRBV5-7 carries the ORF label, with uncertain function. The CDR3 is 9 residues long. Deletions cut 5 bases from V and 11 bases from J, with 8 bases between. In nucleotides, the CDR3 is TGTGCCAGCAGGCTCCGGGAGTACTTC. It codes for CASRLREYF.